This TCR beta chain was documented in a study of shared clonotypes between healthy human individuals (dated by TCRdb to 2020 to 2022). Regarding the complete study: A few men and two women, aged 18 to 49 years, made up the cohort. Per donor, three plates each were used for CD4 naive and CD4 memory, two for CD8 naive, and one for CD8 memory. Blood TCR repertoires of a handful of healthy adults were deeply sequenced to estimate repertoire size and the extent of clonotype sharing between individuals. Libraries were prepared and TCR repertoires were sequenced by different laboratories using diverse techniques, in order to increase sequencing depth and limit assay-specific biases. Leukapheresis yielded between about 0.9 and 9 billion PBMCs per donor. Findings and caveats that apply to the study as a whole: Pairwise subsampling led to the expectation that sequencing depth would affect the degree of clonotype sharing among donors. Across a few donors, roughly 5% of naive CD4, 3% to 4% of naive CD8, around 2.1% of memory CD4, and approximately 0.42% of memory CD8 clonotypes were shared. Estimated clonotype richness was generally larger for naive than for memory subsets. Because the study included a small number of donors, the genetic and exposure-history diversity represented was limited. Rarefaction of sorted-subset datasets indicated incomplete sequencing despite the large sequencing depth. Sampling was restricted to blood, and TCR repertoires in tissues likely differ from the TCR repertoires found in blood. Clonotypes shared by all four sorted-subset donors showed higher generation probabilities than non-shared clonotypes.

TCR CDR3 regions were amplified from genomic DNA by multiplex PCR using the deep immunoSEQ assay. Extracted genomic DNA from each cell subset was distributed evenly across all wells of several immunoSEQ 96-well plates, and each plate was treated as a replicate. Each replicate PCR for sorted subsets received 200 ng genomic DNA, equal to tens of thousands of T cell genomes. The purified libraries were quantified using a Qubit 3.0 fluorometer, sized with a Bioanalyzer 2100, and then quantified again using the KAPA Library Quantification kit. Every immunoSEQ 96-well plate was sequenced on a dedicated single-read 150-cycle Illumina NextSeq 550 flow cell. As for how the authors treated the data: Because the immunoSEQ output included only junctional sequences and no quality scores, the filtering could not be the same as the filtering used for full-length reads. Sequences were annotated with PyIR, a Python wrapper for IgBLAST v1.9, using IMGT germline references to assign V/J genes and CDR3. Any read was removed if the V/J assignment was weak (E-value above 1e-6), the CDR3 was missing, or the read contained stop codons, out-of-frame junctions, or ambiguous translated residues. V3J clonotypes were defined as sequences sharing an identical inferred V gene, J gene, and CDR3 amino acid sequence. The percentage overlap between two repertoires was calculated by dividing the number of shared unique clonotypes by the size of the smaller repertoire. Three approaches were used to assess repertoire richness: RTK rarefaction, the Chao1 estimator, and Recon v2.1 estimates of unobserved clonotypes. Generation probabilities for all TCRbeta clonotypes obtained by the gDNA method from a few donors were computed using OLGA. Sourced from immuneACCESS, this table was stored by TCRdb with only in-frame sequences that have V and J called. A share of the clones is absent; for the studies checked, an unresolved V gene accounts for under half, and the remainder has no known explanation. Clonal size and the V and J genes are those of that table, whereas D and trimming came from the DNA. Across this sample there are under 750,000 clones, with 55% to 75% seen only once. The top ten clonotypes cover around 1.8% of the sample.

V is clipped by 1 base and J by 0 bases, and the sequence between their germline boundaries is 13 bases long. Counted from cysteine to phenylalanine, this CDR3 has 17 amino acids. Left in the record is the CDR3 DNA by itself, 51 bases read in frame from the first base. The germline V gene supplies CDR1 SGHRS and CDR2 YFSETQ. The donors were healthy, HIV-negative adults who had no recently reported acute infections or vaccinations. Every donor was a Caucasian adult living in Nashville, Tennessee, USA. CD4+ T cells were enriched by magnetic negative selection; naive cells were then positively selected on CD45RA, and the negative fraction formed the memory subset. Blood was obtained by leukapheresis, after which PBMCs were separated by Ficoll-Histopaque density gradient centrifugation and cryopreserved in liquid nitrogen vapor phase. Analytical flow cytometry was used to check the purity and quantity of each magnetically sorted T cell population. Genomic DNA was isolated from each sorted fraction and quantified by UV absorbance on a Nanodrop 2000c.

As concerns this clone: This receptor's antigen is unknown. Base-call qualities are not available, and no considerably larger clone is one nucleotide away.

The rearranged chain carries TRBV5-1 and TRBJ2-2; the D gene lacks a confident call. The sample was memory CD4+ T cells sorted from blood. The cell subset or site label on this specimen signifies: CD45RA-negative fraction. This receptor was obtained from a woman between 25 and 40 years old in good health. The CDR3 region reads CASSLRGSYPNTGELFF. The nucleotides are TGCGCCAGCAGCTTGCGTGGCAGCTACCCGAACACCGGGGAGCTGTTTTTT.